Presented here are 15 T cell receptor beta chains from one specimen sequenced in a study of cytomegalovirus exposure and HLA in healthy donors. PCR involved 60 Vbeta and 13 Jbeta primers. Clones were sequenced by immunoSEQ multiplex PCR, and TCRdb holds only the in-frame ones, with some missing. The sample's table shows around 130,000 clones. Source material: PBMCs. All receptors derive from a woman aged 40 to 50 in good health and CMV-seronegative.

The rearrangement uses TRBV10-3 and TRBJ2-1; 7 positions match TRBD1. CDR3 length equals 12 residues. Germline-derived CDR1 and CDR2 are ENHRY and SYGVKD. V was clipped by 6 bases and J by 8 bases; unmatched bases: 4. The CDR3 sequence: CAIRRDSDEQFF. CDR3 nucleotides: TGTGCCATCAGACGGGACAGCGATGAGCAGTTCTTC.

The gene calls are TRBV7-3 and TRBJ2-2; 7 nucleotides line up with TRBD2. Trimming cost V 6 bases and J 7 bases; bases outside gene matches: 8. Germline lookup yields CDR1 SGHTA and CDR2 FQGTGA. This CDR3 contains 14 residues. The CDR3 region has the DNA TGTGCCAGCAGTCCTGGGACTACCATCGGGGAGCTGTTTTTT. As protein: CASSPGTTIGELFF.

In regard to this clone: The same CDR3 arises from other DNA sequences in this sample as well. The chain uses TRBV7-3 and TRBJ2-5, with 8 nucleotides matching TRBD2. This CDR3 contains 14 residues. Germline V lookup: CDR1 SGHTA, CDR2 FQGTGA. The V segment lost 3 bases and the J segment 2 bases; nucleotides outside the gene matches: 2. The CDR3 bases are TGTGCCAGCAGCTTCGGGGGGGGGCAAGAGACCCAGTACTTC. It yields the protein CASSFGGGQETQYF.

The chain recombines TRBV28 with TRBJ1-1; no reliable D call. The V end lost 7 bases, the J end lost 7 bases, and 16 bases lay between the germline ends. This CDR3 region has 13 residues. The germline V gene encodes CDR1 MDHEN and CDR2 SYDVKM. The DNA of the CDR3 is TGTGCCAGCATCGTCCCCCCGCGAGGTGAAGCTTTCTTT. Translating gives CASIVPPRGEAFF.

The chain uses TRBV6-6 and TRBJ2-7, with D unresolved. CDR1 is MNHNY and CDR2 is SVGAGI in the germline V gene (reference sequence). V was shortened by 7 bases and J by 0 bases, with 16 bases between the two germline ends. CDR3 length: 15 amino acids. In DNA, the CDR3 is TGTGCCAGCACCCATGGCCGCGGAAGCTCCTACGAGCAGTACTTC. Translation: CASTHGRGSSYEQYF.

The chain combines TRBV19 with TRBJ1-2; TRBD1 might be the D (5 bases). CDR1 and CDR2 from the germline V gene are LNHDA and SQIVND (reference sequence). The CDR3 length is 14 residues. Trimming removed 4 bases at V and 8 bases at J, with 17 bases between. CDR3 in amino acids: CASSTREGSRGYTF. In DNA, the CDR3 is TGTGCCAGTAGTACCCGGGAGGGGAGTAGGGGCTACACCTTC.

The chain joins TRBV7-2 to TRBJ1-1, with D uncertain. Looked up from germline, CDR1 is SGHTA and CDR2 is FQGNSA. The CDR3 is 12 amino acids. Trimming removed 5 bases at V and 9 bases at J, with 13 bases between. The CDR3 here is CASSHSGIQAFF. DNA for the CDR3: TGTGCCAGCAGCCACAGTGGTATCCAAGCTTTCTTT. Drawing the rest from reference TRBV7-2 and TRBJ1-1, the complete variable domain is GAGVSQSPSNKVTEKGKDVELRCDPISGHTALYWYRQSLGQGLEFLIYFQGNSAPDKSGLPSDRFSAERTGGSVSTLTIQRTQQEDSAVYLCASSHSGIQAFFGQGTRLTVV.

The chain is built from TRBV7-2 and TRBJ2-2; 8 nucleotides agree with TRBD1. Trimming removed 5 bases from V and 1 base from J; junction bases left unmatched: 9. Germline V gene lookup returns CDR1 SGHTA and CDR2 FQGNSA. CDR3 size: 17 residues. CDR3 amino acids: CASSQRQGAGNTGELFF. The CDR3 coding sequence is TGTGCCAGCAGCCAGCGGCAGGGGGCGGGGAACACCGGGGAGCTGTTTTTT.

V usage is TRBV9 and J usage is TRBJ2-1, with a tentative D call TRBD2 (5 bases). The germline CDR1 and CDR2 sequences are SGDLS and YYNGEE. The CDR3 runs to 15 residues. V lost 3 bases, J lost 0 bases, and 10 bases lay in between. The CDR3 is CASSDGVSSYNEQFF. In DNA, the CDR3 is TGTGCCAGCAGCGACGGGGTGAGCTCCTACAATGAGCAGTTCTTC.

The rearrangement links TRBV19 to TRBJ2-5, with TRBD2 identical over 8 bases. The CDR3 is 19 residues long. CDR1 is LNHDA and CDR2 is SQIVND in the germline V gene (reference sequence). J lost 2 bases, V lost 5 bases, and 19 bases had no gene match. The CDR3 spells CASSPKGWAGGAGQETQYF. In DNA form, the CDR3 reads TGTGCCAGTAGTCCAAAAGGGTGGGCGGGGGGTGCGGGGCAAGAGACCCAGTACTTC.

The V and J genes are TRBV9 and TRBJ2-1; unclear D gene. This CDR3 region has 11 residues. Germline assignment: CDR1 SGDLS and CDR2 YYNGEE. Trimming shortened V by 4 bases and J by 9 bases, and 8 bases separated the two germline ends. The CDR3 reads CASSNPGEQFF. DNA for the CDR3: TGTGCCAGCAGCAACCCGGGTGAGCAGTTCTTC.

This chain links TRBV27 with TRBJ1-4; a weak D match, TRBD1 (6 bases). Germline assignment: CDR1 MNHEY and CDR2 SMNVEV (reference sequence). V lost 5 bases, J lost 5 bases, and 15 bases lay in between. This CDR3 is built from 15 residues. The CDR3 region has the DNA TGTGCCAGCAGTCTCGTACAGGGAATCAATGAAAAACTGTTTTTT. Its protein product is CASSLVQGINEKLFF.

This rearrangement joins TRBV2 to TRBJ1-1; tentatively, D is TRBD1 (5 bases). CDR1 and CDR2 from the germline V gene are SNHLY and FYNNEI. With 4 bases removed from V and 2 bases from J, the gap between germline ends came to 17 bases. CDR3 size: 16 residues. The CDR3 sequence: CASSVWMGGGNTEAFF. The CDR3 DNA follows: TGTGCCAGCAGTGTTTGGATGGGGGGAGGAAACACTGAAGCTTTCTTT.

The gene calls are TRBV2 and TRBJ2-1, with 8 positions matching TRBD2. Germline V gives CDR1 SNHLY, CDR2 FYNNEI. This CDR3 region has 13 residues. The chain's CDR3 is CGFSGGAKNEQFF. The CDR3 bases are TGTGGATTTTCGGGGGGGGCCAAAAATGAGCAGTTCTTC.

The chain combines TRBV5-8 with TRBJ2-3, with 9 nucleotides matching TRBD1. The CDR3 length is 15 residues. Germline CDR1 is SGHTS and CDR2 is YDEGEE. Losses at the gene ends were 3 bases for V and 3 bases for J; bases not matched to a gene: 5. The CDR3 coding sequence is TGTGCCAGCAGCTACGGGACAGGGTCAACAGATACGCAGTATTTT. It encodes CASSYGTGSTDTQYF.